This entry lists 14 T cell receptor beta chains sequenced from one sample in a study of beta chain features in type 1 diabetes. The isolated RNA, all of it, was reverse transcribed, so expressed TCRB transcripts were what got sequenced. Data came from immunoSEQ multiplex PCR; TCRdb stores just in-frame clones and leaves some out. The sample has hundreds of thousands of clones; roughly 12% are singletons. Material for sequencing was naive CD4+ T cells from blood. The receptors originated from a man younger than 35 in good health.

In its sample, this clone was seen a few times. The chain links TRBV6-5 to TRBJ2-7, with TRBD1 matching over 7 bases. Germline-derived CDR1 and CDR2 are MNHEY and SVGAGI. V lost 4 bases, J lost 0 bases, and 6 bases stayed unmatched. The CDR3 has 15 residues. This CDR3 is CASSSPGQSSYEQYF. Here the CDR3 DNA reads TGTGCCAGCAGTTCCCCGGGACAGAGCTCCTACGAGCAGTACTTC.

The V and J genes are TRBV5-4 and TRBJ2-2; D possibly corresponds to TRBD2 (5 bases). CDR3 length: 13 amino acids. V was pared by 5 bases and J by 7 bases, with 12 bases between. CDR1 is SGHNT and CDR2 is YYREEE in the germline V gene (reference sequence). The CDR3 nucleotides read TGTGCCAGCAGGGTTTCAGAGGGCGGGGAGCTGTTTTTT. Amino acids: CASRVSEGGELFF. Filled out from reference TRBV5-4 and TRBJ2-2, the complete variable domain reads ETGVTQSPTHLIKTRGQQVTLRCSSQSGHNTVSWYQQALGQGPQFIFQYYREEENGRGNFPPRFSGLQFPNYSSELNVNALELDDSALYLCASRVSEGGELFFGEGSRLTVL.

V and J are TRBV4-2 and TRBJ1-6; 7 nucleotides line up with TRBD1. V dropped 9 bases and J dropped 0; count of bases not matched to a gene: 11. The CDR3 loop spans 17 amino acids. Germline V gene sequence: CDR1 LGHNA, CDR2 YNFKEQ. The CDR3 protein is CARTEGAPLSYNSPLHF. CDR3 bases: TGTGCCAGAACGGAGGGGGCACCTCTCTCCTATAATTCACCCCTCCACTTT.

CDR3 bases: TGTGCCAGCAGTAGAACTAGCGGGAAAGACAATGAGCAGTTCTTC. It translates to CASSRTSGKDNEQFF. J is TRBJ2-1 and V is TRBV25-1, with 10 bases matching TRBD2. V trimming: 5 bases; J trimming: 5 bases; junction bases outside the gene matches: 6. The CDR3 is 15 residues long. In germline, CDR1 is MGHDK, CDR2 SYGVNS. Using reference TRBV25-1 and TRBJ2-1 for the parts outside the CDR3, the full variable domain is EADIYQTPRYLVIGTGKKITLECSQTMGHDKMYWYQQDPGMELHLIHYSYGVNSTEKGDLSSESTVSRIRTEHFPLTLESARPSHTSQYLCASSRTSGKDNEQFFGPGTRLTVL.

This clone was picked up a small number of times. The CDR3 coding sequence is TGTGCTAGTGCCTCCGGGACAGGGCGGGATACGCAGTATTTT. Translated: CASASGTGRDTQYF. The V call is TRBV12-5, the J call TRBJ2-3, with 9 bases aligning to TRBD1. Germline lookup yields CDR1 LGHNT and CDR2 FRNRAP. This CDR3 is built from 14 residues. V dropped 7 bases and J dropped 6; count of bases not matched to a gene: 8.

The rearrangement joins TRBV28 to TRBJ2-7, with no clear D. V lost 1 base to trimming and J lost 3 bases, with 7 bases between them. CDR1 is MDHEN, CDR2 SYDVKM, per germline. This CDR3 has 13 amino acids. The CDR3 sequence: CASSLSGIYEQYF. The CDR3, as DNA: TGTGCCAGCAGTTTATCAGGAATCTACGAGCAGTACTTC.

This chain uses TRBV7-2 with TRBJ1-5; D is unresolved. Germline V gene data show CDR1 as SGHTA and CDR2 as FQGNSA. The germline V and J ends were trimmed by 8 bases and 0 bases, with 14 bases remaining between them. The CDR3 sequence is 15 residues long. In DNA form, the CDR3 reads TGTGCCAGCGGATCTTTCACGGGTAGCAATCAGCCCCAGCATTTT. Its translation: CASGSFTGSNQPQHF.

This rearrangement joins TRBV2 to TRBJ2-4; 11 bases agree with TRBD2. Germline CDR1 and CDR2: SNHLY and FYNNEI. V shed 6 bases, J shed 6 bases, and the junction held 7 bases outside the gene matches. The length of the CDR3 is 15 residues. The CDR3 DNA reads TGTGCCAGCAGGCCCACTAGCGGGAGTTCAAACATTCAGTACTTC. It yields the protein CASRPTSGSSNIQYF.

V usage is TRBV27 and J usage is TRBJ2-7; TRBD2 agrees at 8 bases. Germline V lookup: CDR1 MNHEY, CDR2 SMNVEV (reference sequence). V was pared by 2 bases and J by 5 bases, with 11 bases of the junction left unmatched. CDR3 length: 16 amino acids. The CDR3 sequence: CASSLAPQRERDEQYF. The DNA for the CDR3 is TGTGCCAGCAGTTTAGCTCCCCAGCGGGAGCGGGACGAGCAGTACTTC.

The CDR3 region has the DNA TGTGCCAGCAGCCAATGGACTGGGAAAGACAATGAGCAGTTCTTC. This sequence encodes CASSQWTGKDNEQFF. The chain couples TRBV4-2 to TRBJ2-1; D may be TRBD2 (5 bases). This CDR3 spans 15 amino acids. V was pared by 2 bases and J by 5 bases, with 13 bases between. The germline CDR1 and CDR2 sequences are LGHNA and YNFKEQ.

The chain employs TRBV7-3 and TRBJ2-1, with D possibly matching TRBD1 (5 bases). CDR1 and CDR2 (germline): SGHTA, FQGTGA. The V and J ends lost 5 bases and 7 bases respectively, with 15 bases between them. This CDR3 is built from 14 residues. CDR3 coding DNA: TGTGCCAGCAGCGCACACACCAGGGTGAATGAGCAGTTCTTC. Its protein is CASSAHTRVNEQFF.

The V gene is TRBV7-2, the J gene TRBJ2-1; D is ambiguous. The germline gives CDR1 SGHTA, CDR2 FQGNSA. CDR3 length: 13 residues. Trimming removed 3 bases from V and 2 bases from J, with 5 bases in between. The CDR3 loop is CASSFGTYNEQFF. In nucleotides, the CDR3 is TGTGCCAGCAGCTTCGGTACCTACAATGAGCAGTTCTTC.

This clone was counted between two and nine times. This sequence joins TRBV2 and TRBJ2-5; 7 bases are a match to TRBD1. This CDR3 has 14 residues. V lost 6 bases to trimming and J lost 4 bases; unmatched junction nucleotides: 8. Germline CDR1 SNHLY, CDR2 FYNNEI. CDR3 in DNA: TGTGCCAGCAGGGAGACAGGGTTTGCAGAGACCCAGTACTTC. This codes for CASRETGFAETQYF.

The chain carries TRBV5-1 and TRBJ2-3, with D tentatively TRBD2 (6 bases). The CDR3 extends over 16 amino acids. The V end was cut by 2 bases, the J end by 1 base, with 14 bases between. Germline values: CDR1 SGHRS, CDR2 YFSETQ. The CDR3 loop reads CASSFFGGHGTDTQYF. DNA of the CDR3: TGCGCCAGCAGCTTTTTTGGAGGGCACGGCACAGATACGCAGTATTTT.